This paragraph reports one T cell receptor beta chain. These data come from a study of PD-1 blockade in classical Hodgkin lymphoma. Trimming cost V 4 bases and J 1 base, with 14 bases left between them. In germline, CDR1 is SGDLS, CDR2 YYNGEE. The CDR3 is made up of 15 amino acids. TCRdb's copy holds only in-frame clones and misses some; the assay was immunoSEQ multiplex PCR. The sample has 30,000 to 45,000 clones; 88% are singletons. Brentuximab vedotin exposure varied among the patients, all of whom had relapsed after autologous stem cell transplantation. The sample in question was peripheral blood mononuclear cells (PBMCs), obtained before the second cycle of nivolumab. The receptor was derived from a human donor with classical Hodgkin lymphoma. The J gene is TRBJ1-1, the V gene TRBV9; D is unclear. Written as DNA, the CDR3 is TGTGCCAGCAGCCGCGAAGTCCTGGGGAACACTGAAGCTTTCTTT. Amino acids: CASSREVLGNTEAFF.